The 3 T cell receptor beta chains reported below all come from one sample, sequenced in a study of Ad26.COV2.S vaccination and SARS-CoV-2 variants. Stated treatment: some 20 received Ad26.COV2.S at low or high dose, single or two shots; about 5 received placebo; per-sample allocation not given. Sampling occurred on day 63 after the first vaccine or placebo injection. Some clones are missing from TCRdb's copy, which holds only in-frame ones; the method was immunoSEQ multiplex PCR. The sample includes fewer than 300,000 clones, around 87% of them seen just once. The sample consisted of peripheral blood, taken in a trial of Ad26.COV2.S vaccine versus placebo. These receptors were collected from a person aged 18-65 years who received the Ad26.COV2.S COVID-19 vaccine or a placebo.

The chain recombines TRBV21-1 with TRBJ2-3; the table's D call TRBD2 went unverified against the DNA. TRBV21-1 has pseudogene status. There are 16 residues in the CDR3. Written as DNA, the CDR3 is TGTGCCAGCCCCAGCCCGGGGGGAACCAGCACAGATACGCAGTATTTT. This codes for CASPSPGGTSTDTQYF.

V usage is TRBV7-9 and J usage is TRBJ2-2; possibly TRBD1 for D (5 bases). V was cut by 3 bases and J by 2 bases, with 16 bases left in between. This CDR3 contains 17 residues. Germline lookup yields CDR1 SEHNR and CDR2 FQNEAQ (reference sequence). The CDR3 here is CASSFSRQQGNTGELFF. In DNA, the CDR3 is TGTGCCAGCAGCTTTTCTAGACAGCAGGGAAACACCGGGGAGCTGTTTTTT.

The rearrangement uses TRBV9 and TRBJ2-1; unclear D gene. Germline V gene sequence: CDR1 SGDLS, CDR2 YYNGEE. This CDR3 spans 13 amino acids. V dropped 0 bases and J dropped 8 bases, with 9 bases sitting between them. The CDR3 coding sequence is TGTGCCAGCAGCGTAGGAAGGGTAGATGAGCAGTTCTTC. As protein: CASSVGRVDEQFF.